Presented here are 32 T cell receptor beta chains from one specimen sequenced in a study of blood T cell repertoires in COVID-19. The repertoire was sequenced with immunoSEQ multiplex PCR; TCRdb's copy has only in-frame clones and lacks some. Of about 280,000 clones in the sample, 86% were seen once. Sequencing was carried out using peripheral blood. The receptors here all came from a man aged 35 to 55 with active or convalescent COVID-19.

Written as DNA, the CDR3 is TGTGCCAGCACGCTCCAAGAGACCCAGTACTTC. Protein sequence: CASTLQETQYF. This sequence joins TRBV7-9 and TRBJ2-5; D not certain. Per the germline V gene, CDR1 is SEHNR and CDR2 is FQNEAQ (reference sequence). The CDR3 is made up of 11 amino acids. V gave up 7 bases and J gave up 1 base, with 4 bases separating them.

V and J are TRBV18 and TRBJ1-2; possible D gene TRBD1, 6 bases. Germline loops: CDR1 KGHSH, CDR2 LQKENI. This CDR3 is 16 amino acids long. V was shortened by 5 bases and J by 0 bases, with 16 bases between the two germline ends. The CDR3 reads CASSTPHGQSNYGYTF. CDR3 DNA: TGTGCCAGCTCAACGCCGCACGGACAGTCTAACTATGGCTACACCTTC.

The chain links TRBV6-5 to TRBJ1-1; the D is unclear. This CDR3 has 10 residues. V was shortened by 6 bases and J by 10 bases, with 9 bases between the two germline ends. Germline V gives CDR1 MNHEY, CDR2 SVGAGI. The CDR3 protein is CASRDEGAFF. Written as DNA, the CDR3 is TGTGCCAGCAGAGACGAGGGAGCTTTCTTT.

Of note for this clone: A much larger clone lies a single base off, so this may be a read error. The V gene is TRBV28, the J gene TRBJ1-2; 7 bases agree with TRBD1. The V gene's germline CDR1 is MDHEN and CDR2 SYDVKM. CDR3 length: 13 amino acids. With 6 bases clipped from V and 2 bases from J, the junction kept 3 bases outside the gene matches. This CDR3 reads CASSPTGNYGYTF. The DNA of the CDR3 is TGTGCCAGCAGCCCGACAGGGAACTATGGCTACACCTTC.

The chain is built from TRBV2 and TRBJ1-1; D is undetermined. The CDR3 totals 14 residues. The germline V and J ends were trimmed by 6 bases and 1 base, with 12 bases remaining between them. Per the germline V gene, CDR1 is SNHLY and CDR2 is FYNNEI. CDR3 loop: CASRADPGNTEAFF. CDR3 nucleotide sequence: TGTGCCAGCAGGGCCGACCCAGGGAACACTGAAGCTTTCTTT.

The chain carries TRBV28 and TRBJ2-2; 13 positions agree with TRBD2. The CDR3 totals 16 residues. The J segment lost 6 bases and the V segment lost 4 bases, leaving 5 bases of the junction unmatched. CDR1 MDHEN and CDR2 SYDVKM come from the germline V gene. Here the CDR3 reads CASSSPTSGGSGELFF. The CDR3 region has the DNA TGTGCCAGCAGTTCACCGACTAGCGGGGGGTCCGGGGAGCTGTTTTTT. The full variable domain, completed using reference TRBV28 and TRBJ2-2, is DVKVTQSSRYLVKRTGEKVFLECVQDMDHENMFWYRQDPGLGLRLIYFSYDVKMKEKGDIPEGYSVSREKKERFSLILESASTNQTSMYLCASSSPTSGGSGELFFGEGSRLTVL.

The chain carries TRBV6-1 and TRBJ1-1; perhaps TRBD1 as D (6 bases). CDR1 MNHNS and CDR2 SASEGT come from the germline V gene. V lost 3 bases, J lost 7 bases, and 15 bases lay in between. The CDR3 sequence is 14 residues long. Here the CDR3 DNA reads TGTGCCAGCAGTGACGTACAGGGTGTGAATGAAGCTTTCTTT. This encodes CASSDVQGVNEAFF.

The V and J genes are TRBV10-1 and TRBJ2-1; tentatively, D is TRBD1 (5 bases). V was cut by 3 bases and J by 7 bases, with 13 bases left in between. The CDR3 consists of 14 residues. The germline gives CDR1 WNHNN, CDR2 SYGVQD (reference sequence). The CDR3 here is CASSEGKGKNEQFF. The CDR3 DNA reads TGCGCCAGCAGTGAAGGAAAGGGGAAAAATGAGCAGTTCTTC.

V usage is TRBV5-6 and J usage is TRBJ1-3, with 8 bases fitting TRBD1. V was clipped by 0 bases and J by 6 bases; unmatched bases: 5. This CDR3 region has 15 residues. Looked up from germline, CDR1 is SGHDT and CDR2 is YYEEEE. CDR3 in amino acids: CASSLVSGGENTIYF. Written as DNA, the CDR3 is TGTGCCAGCAGCTTGGTTTCAGGGGGCGAAAACACCATATATTTT.

This clone was recorded only once. This chain uses TRBV6-5 with TRBJ1-5, with D perhaps TRBD1 (5 bases). In germline, CDR1 is MNHEY, CDR2 SVGAGI. V was trimmed by 0 bases and J by 5 bases, leaving 11 bases between them. The CDR3 spans 15 residues. The CDR3 loop is CASSYSGREDQPQHF. The CDR3 region has the DNA TGTGCCAGCAGTTACTCCGGCAGGGAAGATCAGCCCCAGCATTTT.

The J gene is TRBJ2-1, the V gene TRBV7-3; 8 bases line up with TRBD1. The CDR3 length is 14 residues. After removal of 5 bases from V and 6 bases from J, the junction contained 6 bases not matched to a gene. The V gene's germline CDR1 is SGHTA and CDR2 FQGTGA. CDR3 loop: CASSIGTGPNEQFF. The CDR3 DNA sequence: TGTGCCAGCAGCATCGGGACAGGCCCCAATGAGCAGTTCTTC.

This clone was detected only a few times. V gene TRBV3-1 (or the pseudogene TRBV3-2) combines with J gene TRBJ2-1, with 7 positions matching TRBD2. CDR1 is LGHDT, CDR2 YNNKEL, per germline (reference sequence). The CDR3 is 17 residues long. The ends lost 1 base at V and 1 base at J; junction bases unmatched: 7. The CDR3 DNA sequence: TGTGCCAGCAGCCAAGTGGCCGGGGAGGGGTCCTACAATGAGCAGTTCTTC. Amino acid sequence: CASSQVAGEGSYNEQFF.

V and J are TRBV4-2 and TRBJ2-7; D is unresolved. The V gene's germline CDR1 is LGHNA and CDR2 YNFKEQ. The CDR3 spans 16 residues. The V gene lost 4 bases and the J gene lost 3 bases, with 19 bases spanning the gap. The CDR3 is CASSREDARRVYEQYF. The CDR3 bases are TGTGCCAGCAGCCGAGAAGACGCTCGCCGGGTCTACGAGCAGTACTTC.

The V gene is TRBV2, the J gene TRBJ2-7; D remains ambiguous. V dropped 5 bases and J dropped 3 bases, with 8 bases sitting between them. Germline values: CDR1 SNHLY, CDR2 FYNNEI. This CDR3 has 12 amino acids. CDR3 sequence (DNA): TGTGCCAGCAGTTCCACTGTCTACGAGCAGTACTTC. Amino acid sequence: CASSSTVYEQYF.

The chain carries TRBV9 and TRBJ2-3, with TRBD2 identical over 12 bases. The CDR3 is 16 amino acids. After removal of 6 bases from V and 1 base from J, the junction contained 6 bases not matched to a gene. Germline lookup yields CDR1 SGDLS and CDR2 YYNGEE. This chain's CDR3 is CASNPSGGAGTDTQYF. As DNA, the CDR3 is TGTGCCAGCAACCCTAGCGGGGGGGCCGGCACAGATACGCAGTATTTT.

V usage is TRBV5-1 and J usage is TRBJ2-1, with D possibly TRBD2 on 5 matching bases. Trimming stripped 1 base from V and 8 bases from J, with 7 bases between. The length of the CDR3 is 12 residues. Germline CDR1 reads SGHRS; CDR2 reads YFSETQ. CDR3 sequence reads: CASSLYGDEQFF. CDR3 nucleotide sequence: TGCGCCAGCAGCTTGTACGGGGATGAGCAGTTCTTC.

The chain couples TRBV2 to TRBJ1-6; D is unclear. Germline V CDR1 and CDR2: SNHLY, FYNNEI. This CDR3 has 14 amino acids. V was cut by 6 bases and J by 10 bases, with 16 bases left in between. CDR3 nucleotides: TGTGCCAGCAGGAGAATTGTCATCCCCTCACCCCTCCACTTT. Its protein product is CASRRIVIPSPLHF.

The chain joins TRBV19 to TRBJ1-1, with D possibly being TRBD1 (5 bases). Germline V CDR1 and CDR2: LNHDA, SQIVND (reference sequence). The CDR3 is made up of 15 amino acids. The V and J ends lost 2 bases and 1 base respectively, with 11 bases between them. The CDR3: CASSIYGGPNTEAFF. The DNA for the CDR3 is TGTGCCAGTAGTATATACGGGGGACCGAACACTGAAGCTTTCTTT.

The chain joins TRBV19 to TRBJ2-3, with D uncertain. V was cut by 2 bases and J by 4 bases, with 10 bases left in between. This CDR3 comprises 14 residues. Germline V gene sequence: CDR1 LNHDA, CDR2 SQIVND (reference sequence). CDR3: CASSILESSDTQYF. The DNA for the CDR3 is TGTGCCAGTAGTATACTAGAATCGTCAGATACGCAGTATTTT.

J is TRBJ2-1 and V is TRBV9; 12 bases line up with TRBD2. V lost 0 bases and J lost 2; bases outside the gene matches: 0. The CDR3 spans 16 residues. The germline gives CDR1 SGDLS, CDR2 YYNGEE. The CDR3 here is CASSVGTSGTYNEQFF. The CDR3 DNA sequence: TGTGCCAGCAGCGTAGGGACTAGCGGGACCTACAATGAGCAGTTCTTC.

The rearrangement joins TRBV7-9 to TRBJ2-2; D remains ambiguous. CDR1 and CDR2 (germline): SEHNR, FQNEAQ (reference sequence). With 5 bases removed from V and 0 bases from J, the gap between germline ends came to 7 bases. The CDR3 totals 14 residues. The CDR3 bases are TGTGCCAGCAGCCCTAACCCGAACACCGGGGAGCTGTTTTTT. It encodes CASSPNPNTGELFF.

The rearrangement joins TRBV10-2 to TRBJ1-3; 9 bases map to TRBD1. J was trimmed by 8 bases and V by 6 bases; bases with no gene match: 14. Germline CDR1 and CDR2: WSHSY and SAAADI. CDR3 length equals 16 residues. The CDR3 region has the DNA TGCGCCAGCAGCCCCACTTCCGGGACAGGGATTGACACCATATATTTT. Encoded protein: CASSPTSGTGIDTIYF.

The chain couples TRBV11-3 to TRBJ2-1; no firm D call. Germline-derived CDR1 and CDR2 are SGHNT and YENEEA. The CDR3 consists of 11 residues. V was trimmed by 2 bases and J by 9 bases, leaving 5 bases between them. The CDR3 here is CASSLSSEQFF. DNA of the CDR3: TGTGCCAGCAGCTTATCCAGTGAGCAGTTCTTC.

The CDR3 DNA follows: TGTGCCAGCAGCCGAGCGACAGGGGACGGAAACACCATATATTTT. This sequence encodes CASSRATGDGNTIYF. V and J are TRBV11-2 and TRBJ1-3; 8 bases are a match to TRBD1. V shed 5 bases, J shed 4 bases, and the junction held 7 bases outside the gene matches. The length of the CDR3 is 15 residues. CDR1 and CDR2 (germline): SGHAT, FQNNGV.

The chain recombines TRBV27 with TRBJ2-6, with 11 bases that match TRBD1. This CDR3 has 17 residues. The V gene end was trimmed by 6 bases and the J gene end by 2 bases; junction bases not matched to a gene: 6. Germline-derived CDR1 and CDR2 are MNHEY and SMNVEV (reference sequence). The CDR3 loop reads CASSGQGAYTGANVLTF. CDR3 coding DNA: TGTGCCAGCAGCGGACAGGGGGCATATACTGGGGCCAACGTCCTGACTTTC.

V and J are TRBV5-6 and TRBJ2-2; D unresolved. Germline lookup yields CDR1 SGHDT and CDR2 YYEEEE. The CDR3 covers 12 residues. V was pared by 2 bases and J by 6 bases, with 5 bases between. The CDR3 sequence: CASSLISGELFF. The CDR3 DNA reads as TGTGCCAGCAGCTTAATCTCCGGGGAGCTGTTTTTT.

The V call is TRBV25-1, the J call TRBJ1-4; TRBD1 is a possible D gene (5 bases). CDR3 length: 15 amino acids. Germline-derived CDR1 and CDR2 are MGHDK and SYGVNS. V was shortened by 3 bases and J by 8 bases, with 16 bases between the two germline ends. CDR3 sequence (DNA): TGTGCCAGCAGTGATCCCGGGGCGGAGGGGGAAAAACTGTTTTTT. It is translated as CASSDPGAEGEKLFF. Filled out from reference TRBV25-1 and TRBJ1-4, the complete variable domain reads EADIYQTPRYLVIGTGKKITLECSQTMGHDKMYWYQQDPGMELHLIHYSYGVNSTEKGDLSSESTVSRIRTEHFPLTLESARPSHTSQYLCASSDPGAEGEKLFFGSGTQLSVL.

This rearrangement joins TRBV10-2 to TRBJ1-2; D is perhaps TRBD1 (5 bases). This CDR3 is 16 amino acids long. Germline V lookup: CDR1 WSHSY, CDR2 SAAADI. The germline V and J ends were trimmed by 3 bases and 2 bases, with 16 bases remaining between them. The CDR3, as DNA: TGCGCCAGCAGTGATTCGTCGGGGGGATACAACTATGGCTACACCTTC. This encodes CASSDSSGGYNYGYTF.

This clone was picked up many times. The chain recombines TRBV12-3 or TRBV12-4 with TRBJ1-1; the D gene is possibly TRBD1 (5 bases). Trimming removed 3 bases at V and 5 bases at J, with 7 bases between. The CDR3 runs 12 residues. CDR3 bases: TGTGCCAGCAGTTTTGCAGGGACTGAAGCTTTCTTT. Its protein is CASSFAGTEAFF.

The chain employs TRBV7-6 and TRBJ1-2; the match to TRBD1 covers 7 bases. This CDR3 is 14 amino acids long. Germline-derived CDR1 and CDR2 are SGHVS and FNYEAQ. The junction had 9 bases not matched to a gene; V was cut back by 6 bases and J by 5 bases. The CDR3, as DNA: TGTGCCAGCAGTCCCAGACAGGGAGAATATGGCTACACCTTC. This gives the protein CASSPRQGEYGYTF.

Remarks on this clone: One end of the junction fails to match germline, which may point to a read error. The gene calls are TRBV11-2 and TRBJ2-1; tentative D call: TRBD2 (6 bases). Germline V lookup: CDR1 SGHAT, CDR2 FQNNGV. CDR3 length: 15 residues. The CDR3 DNA reads as TGTGCCGGCAGCTCCGGGACTTTCTCCTACAATGAGCAGTTCTTC. Encoded protein: CAGSSGTFSYNEQFF.

This clone was recorded only once. J is TRBJ2-1 and V is TRBV27; a possible D gene is TRBD2 (7 bases). The CDR3 is 14 residues long. Germline V CDR1 and CDR2: MNHEY, SMNVEV (reference sequence). Trimming took off 10 bases at V and 7 bases at J, with 20 bases between the two ends. The CDR3 DNA sequence: TGTGCCACCGCTGAGGGGGGGGCCTTTAATGAGCAGTTCTTC. It encodes CATAEGGAFNEQFF.